The 5 T cell receptor beta chains reported below all come from one sample, sequenced in a study of T cells after yellow fever vaccination. TCRdb recomputed calls from the 5' RACE reads with MiXCR, one row per CDR3 protein. The sample carries about 320,000 distinct CDR3 sequences, around 6.8% recorded once. The source material was PBMCs, sampled about 49 days after the first yellow fever vaccination. Receptor source: a man younger than 30 who received the YFV17D yellow fever vaccine.

This clonotype was detected a few times. V and J are TRBV5-6 and TRBJ1-4; D is unresolved. Between the trimmed V and J ends, which lost 1 base and 7 bases, there was a span of 14 bases. CDR1 is SGHDT and CDR2 is YYEEEE in the germline V gene. The CDR3 extends over 15 amino acids. CDR3 protein: CASSLRRVAREKLFF. The CDR3 nucleotides read TGTGCCAGCAGCTTGAGACGTGTGGCGCGTGAAAAACTGTTTTTT.

With regard to this clonotype: Given the absence of the conserved phenylalanine or tryptophan at the CDR3 end, a read error is likely. The chain carries TRBV4-3 and TRBJ2-2, with D unclear. Trimming pared 0 bases from V and 0 bases from J, leaving 5 bases between. The germline CDR1 and CDR2 sequences are LGHNA and YSLEER. CDR3 length: 15 amino acids. CDR3 bases: TGCGCCAGCAGCCAAGAATCCGCGAACACCGGGGAGCTGTTTCTT. Translated, it gives CASSQESANTGELFL.

The chain joins TRBV29-1 to TRBJ1-2; a possible D gene is TRBD1 (5 bases). Trimming stripped 7 bases from V and 5 bases from J, with 14 bases between. Germline V gene sequence: CDR1 SQVTM, CDR2 ANQGSEA. This CDR3 spans 12 amino acids. The CDR3 is CSAGGSTYGYTF. DNA of the CDR3: TGCAGCGCCGGGGGGAGCACGTATGGCTACACCTTC.

This clonotype was found a few times. The chain is built from TRBV4-1 and TRBJ2-2; D is ambiguous. Germline values: CDR1 MGHRA, CDR2 YSYEKL. Trimming removed 1 base from V and 5 bases from J, with 11 bases in between. This CDR3 has 15 residues. The CDR3 reads CASSQVGSKTGELFF. Written as DNA, the CDR3 is TGCGCCAGCAGCCAAGTGGGAAGTAAGACCGGGGAGCTGTTTTTT.

This clonotype was seen at least ten times. The chain carries TRBV20-1 and TRBJ2-1; 7 bases map to TRBD1. V lost 3 bases to trimming and J lost 2 bases; unmatched junction nucleotides: 7. The CDR3 is 15 residues long. Germline V gene sequence: CDR1 DFQATT, CDR2 SNEGSKA (reference sequence). The CDR3 is CSARDRTGPYNEQFF. CDR3 nucleotide sequence: TGCAGTGCTAGGGACCGGACAGGTCCCTACAATGAGCAGTTCTTC.